A selection of T cell receptor beta chains follows, all from one sample in a study of control samples from healthy donors and cancer patients. Sequencing was performed with immunoSEQ multiplex PCR; in TCRdb, only in-frame clones are kept and a portion is missing. The data contain approximately 82,000 clones, around 87% of them singletons. Sequencing used blood. The receptors derive from a man aged 50 to 60 in good health. CDR3s include the opening cysteine and the closing phenylalanine or tryptophan. Only some rows state a clone size, as once, few, many or a class for expanded clones.

CATSRDQWTSGADTQYF | once | TRBV15
CASSLGTSTDTQYF | once | TRBV4-1
CASSEIPPQGLPYEQYF | . | TRBV25-1
CASSSDITPGGLFF | . | TRBV5-1
CASSLRDRGTGELFF | . | TRBV7-2
CASSEVQGWGTQYF | . | TRBV19
CASAQGRSGVYGYTF | . | TRBV9
CASSLGGLYQETQYF | . | TRBV11-3
CASSPPRASLGFDEQFF | . | TRBV18
CASSKGLAGTDTQYF | . | TRBV21-1
CASRDDSPAFF | . | TRBV2
CASSLADQETQYF | . | TRBV7-9
CASSLAGTPDEQYF | . | TRBV5-1
CASSYSGSRTEAFF | . | TRBV6-6
CSVASGTNAGNTIYF | . | TRBV29-1
CASNRGGRLIAGITDGGEQFF | . | TRBV27
CASSQVVTSGSQETQYF | . | TRBV4-1
CASSPFLNYGYTF | few | TRBV4-2
CASSGTPRTDTQYF | . | TRBV19
CASSPRGSYNSPLHF | . | TRBV7-8
CATSGESNQPQHF | . | TRBV24-1
CATSRDRSIVTDTQYF | . | TRBV15
CASSKDSFYGYTF | once | TRBV19
CASSMRRQGDYGYTF | . | TRBV19
CATSDLGGRGETQYF | . | TRBV24-1
CASSSPIWTGWDQMNTEAFF | . | TRBV7-8